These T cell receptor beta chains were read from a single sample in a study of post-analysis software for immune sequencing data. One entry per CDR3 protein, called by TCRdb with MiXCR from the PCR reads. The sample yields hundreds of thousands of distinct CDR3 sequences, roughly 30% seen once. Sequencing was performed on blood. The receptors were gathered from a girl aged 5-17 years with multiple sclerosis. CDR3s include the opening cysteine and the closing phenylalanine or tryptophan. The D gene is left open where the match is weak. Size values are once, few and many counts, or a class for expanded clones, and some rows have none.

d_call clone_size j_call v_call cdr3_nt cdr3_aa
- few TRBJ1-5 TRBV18 TGTGCCTCTGAAGGTAGCAATCAGCCCCAGCATTTT CASEGSNQPQHF
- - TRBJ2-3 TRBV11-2 TGTGCCAGCAGTCCACAACCCCGGGGGAGCACAGATACGCAGTATTTT CASSPQPRGSTDTQYF
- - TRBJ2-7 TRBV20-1 TGCAGTGCTAGTGGGCTAGCATCGGCCTACGAGCAGTACTTC CSASGLASAYEQYF
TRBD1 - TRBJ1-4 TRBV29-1 TGCAGCGCCTGGGGACAGCGTAATGAAAAACTGTTTTTT CSAWGQRNEKLFF
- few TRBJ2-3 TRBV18 TGTGCCAGCTCACCAGGAGGCAGGGCGACAGATACGCAGTATTTT CASSPGGRATDTQYF
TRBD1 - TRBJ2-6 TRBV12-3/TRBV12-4 TGTGCCAGCAGTGCCCACGGACAGGGAGTGTCTGGGGCCAACGTCCTGACTTTC CASSAHGQGVSGANVLTF
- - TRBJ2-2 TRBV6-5 TGTGCCAGCAGTTATTCTCCTCCGGGACTGGGGACCGGGGAGCTGTTTTTT CASSYSPPGLGTGELFF
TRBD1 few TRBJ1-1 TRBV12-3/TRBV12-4 TGTGCCAGCAGTCCTACCGGGACAGCGAACACTGAAGCTTTCTTT CASSPTGTANTEAFF
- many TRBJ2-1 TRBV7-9 TGTGCCAGCAGCTTAGGTACTGATCCTGAGCAGTTCTTC CASSLGTDPEQFF
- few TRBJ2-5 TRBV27 TGTGCCAGCAGTCCCTGGACCCCCGGAGAGACCCAGTACTTC CASSPWTPGETQYF
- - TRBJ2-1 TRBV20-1 TGCAGTGCTAGACGGCAGGGCTACAATGAGCAGTTCTTC CSARRQGYNEQFF
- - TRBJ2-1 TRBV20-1 TGCAGTGCTAGAGATGGGTCGGGATTCTCCTACAATGAGCAGTTCTTC CSARDGSGFSYNEQFF
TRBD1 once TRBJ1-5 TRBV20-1 TGCAGTGCTAGGATGGAGGGACAGCACAATCAGCCCCAGCATTTT CSARMEGQHNQPQHF
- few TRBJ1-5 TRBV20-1 TGCAGTGCTAAACCGACAGCGGTGTTAGGGCCCCAGCATTTT CSAKPTAVLGPQHF
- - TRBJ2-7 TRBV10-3 TGTGCCATCAGCCAAACTTCGGGGCAGTACGAGCAGTACTTC CAISQTSGQYEQYF
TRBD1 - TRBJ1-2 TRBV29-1 TGCAGCGTTGAACGACAGGGGGACTATGGCTACACCTTC CSVERQGDYGYTF
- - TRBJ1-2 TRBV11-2 TGTGCCAGCAGCCCCGACTTTAACTATGGCTACACCTTC CASSPDFNYGYTF
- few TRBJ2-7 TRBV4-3 TGCGCCAGCAGCCAGGCACCGGGGACGACCTACGAGCAGTACTTC CASSQAPGTTYEQYF
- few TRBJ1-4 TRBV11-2 TGTGCCAGCAGCACCTTAGGGGTGCCTAATGAAAAACTGTTTTTT CASSTLGVPNEKLFF
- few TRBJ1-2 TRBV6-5 TGTGCCAGCAGTTACTCGAAGGGGCGGGGATCCCATGGCTACACCTTC CASSYSKGRGSHGYTF
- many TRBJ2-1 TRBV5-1 TGCGCCAGCGGAGGGGCGAGCTCCTACAATGAGCAGTTCTTC CASGGASSYNEQFF
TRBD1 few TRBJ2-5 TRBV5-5 TGTGCCAGCAGCTCGCTAACAGGGGGCCCTCAGAAGACCCAGTACTTC CASSSLTGGPQKTQYF
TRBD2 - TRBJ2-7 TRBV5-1 TGCGCCAGCAGCTTACGTCGTGATAGCGGGGCTACCTACGAGCAGTACTTC CASSLRRDSGATYEQYF
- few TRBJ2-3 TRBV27 TGTGCCAGCATGAGGGCTGGCACAGATACGCAGTATTTT CASMRAGTDTQYF
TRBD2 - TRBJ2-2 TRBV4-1 TGCGCCAGCAGCCAAGTTGTTGCGGGAGTGAACACCGGGGAGCTGTTTTTT CASSQVVAGVNTGELFF
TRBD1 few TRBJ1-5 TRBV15 TGTGCCACCGGTTCGGACAGGGGACGGAGCAATCAGCCCCAGCATTTT CATGSDRGRSNQPQHF
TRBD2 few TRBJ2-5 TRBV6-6 TGTGCCAGCAGTTACGATCCGGGGGGAAGCATCGAGACCCAGTACTTC CASSYDPGGSIETQYF
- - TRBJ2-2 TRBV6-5 TGTGCCAGCAGTTACTCGTCCGGGAGCGCCACCGGGGAGCTGTTTTTT CASSYSSGSATGELFF
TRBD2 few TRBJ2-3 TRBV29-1 TGCAGCGCAGTGGGGACTAGCGGGAGCACAGATACGCAGTATTTT CSAVGTSGSTDTQYF
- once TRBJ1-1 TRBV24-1 TGTGCCACCAGGTCGGGGGGTGAAGCTTTCTTT CATRSGGEAFF
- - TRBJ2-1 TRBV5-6 TGTGCCAGCAGCTTCGTCGGCCTCTACAATGAGCAGTTCTTC CASSFVGLYNEQFF
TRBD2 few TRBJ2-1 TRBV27 TGTGCCAGCAGTTTATCCGGGACTAGTTTTTACAATGAGCAGTTCTTC CASSLSGTSFYNEQFF
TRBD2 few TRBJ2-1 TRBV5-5 TGTGCCAGCAGCTTCCCTAGCGGGGGGACGGGTTCGTTCTTC CASSFPSGGTGSFF
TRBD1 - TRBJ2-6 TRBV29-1 TGCAGCGTTGAATTGAGGGACAGGGGCGCAAGCTCTGGGGCCAACGTCCGGACTTTC CSVELRDRGASSGANVRTF
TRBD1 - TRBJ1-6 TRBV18 TGTGCCAGCTCGCCCGCCGGGACAGGGGATTCACCCCTCCACTTT CASSPAGTGDSPLHF
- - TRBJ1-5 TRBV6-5 TGTGCCAGCAGAGGACTTCATACGGGGCAGCCCCAGCATTTT CASRGLHTGQPQHF
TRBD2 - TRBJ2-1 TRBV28 TGTGCCAGCAGCCAACCCGGACTAGCGGGGGGGTCCCATGAGCAGTTCTTC CASSQPGLAGGSHEQFF
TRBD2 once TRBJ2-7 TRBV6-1 TGTGCCAGCACCGTCTTAGCGGGAGGTCCCTCCTACGAGCAGTACTTC CASTVLAGGPSYEQYF
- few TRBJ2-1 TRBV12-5 TGTGCTAGTGGTTTCGGGTTCCCGGGGCTGTCCGATGAGCAGTTCTTC CASGFGFPGLSDEQFF
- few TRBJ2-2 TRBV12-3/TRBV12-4 TGTGCCAGCAGTCCTAGTGGTCGAGGGAGGCGGGTCGGGGAGCTGTTTTTT CASSPSGRGRRVGELFF
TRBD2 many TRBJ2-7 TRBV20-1 TGCAGTGCTAGAGGAGCTAGCGGGAGTTCCTACGAGCAGTACTTC CSARGASGSSYEQYF
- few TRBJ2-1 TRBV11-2 TGTGCCAGCAGCTTAGCGGCCTCCTACAATGAGCAGTTCTTC CASSLAASYNEQFF